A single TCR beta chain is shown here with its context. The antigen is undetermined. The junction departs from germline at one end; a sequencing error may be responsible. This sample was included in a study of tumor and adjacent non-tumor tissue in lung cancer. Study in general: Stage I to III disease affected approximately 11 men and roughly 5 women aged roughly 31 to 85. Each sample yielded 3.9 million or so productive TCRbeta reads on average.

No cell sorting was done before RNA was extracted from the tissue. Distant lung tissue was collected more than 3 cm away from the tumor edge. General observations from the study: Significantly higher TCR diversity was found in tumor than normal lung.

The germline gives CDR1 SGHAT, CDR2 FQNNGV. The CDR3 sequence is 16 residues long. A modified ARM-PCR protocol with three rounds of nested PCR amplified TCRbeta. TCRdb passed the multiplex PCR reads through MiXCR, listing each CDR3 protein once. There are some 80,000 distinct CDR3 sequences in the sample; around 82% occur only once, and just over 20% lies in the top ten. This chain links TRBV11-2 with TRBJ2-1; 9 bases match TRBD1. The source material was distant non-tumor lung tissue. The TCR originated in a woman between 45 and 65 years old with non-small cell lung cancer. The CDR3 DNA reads TGTGTCAGCAGCTTGGGACCGGGACAGGGATTCACTGTGCAGTTCTTC. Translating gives CVSSLGPGQGFTVQFF.